The clone carrying this T cell receptor beta chain turned up a few times. The data originate from a study of blood T cell repertoires in COVID-19. J was trimmed by 5 bases and V by 5 bases; bases with no gene match: 0. Germline V gene lookup returns CDR1 SGHNT and CDR2 YENEEA. CDR3 length: 13 residues. Produced via immunoSEQ multiplex PCR; TCRdb's table is partial and in-frame only. The profile shows 150,000 to 200,000 clones, around nine tenths of them singletons. What was sequenced was peripheral blood. The TCR comes from a woman in her 70s with COVID-19, enrolled during active disease. The chain carries TRBV11-3 and TRBJ2-5; 12 nucleotides agree with TRBD1. The CDR3 nucleotides are TGTGCCAGCAGCGGGACAGGGGGCGAGACCCAGTACTTC. As protein: CASSGTGGETQYF.